This T cell receptor beta chain was sequenced in a study of CD8 T cells in Susac syndrome. The individuals used as controls were healthy donors who had been matched for both age and sex. The TEMRA cells underwent FACS enrichment, while the CD8+ and CD4+ T cells underwent negative isolation. The germline V gene has CDR1 LGHDT and CDR2 YNNKEL (reference sequence). V shed 0 bases and J shed 2 bases, with 6 bases lying between them. The CDR3 has 14 amino acids. The RNA input was about 0.5 to 1 ug, and it was reverse transcribed with random hexamers. Using its own MiXCR run on the immunoSEQ multiplex PCR reads, TCRdb lists one record per CDR3 protein. The sample gives approximately 190,000 distinct CDR3 sequences, approximately 93% of which show up once; 0.1% is in the top ten.

The source is a human donor in good health. The genes are TRBV3-1 and TRBJ2-3; the D is unclear. Material for sequencing was CD4+ T cells from PBMCs. CDR3 DNA: TGTGCCAGCAGCCAAGATGGCAACACAGATACGCAGTATTTT. This sequence encodes CASSQDGNTDTQYF.